This T cell receptor beta chain is from a study of immune heterogeneity within non-small cell lung tumors. About the research overall: Tumor histology was classified as squamous cell carcinoma in a handful of cases, non-squamous carcinoma in roughly 11 and not otherwise specified in 1. Points from the study as a whole: Statistically, local T-cell clonality exhibited a moderate yet significant correlation with local tumor mutational burden (R approximately 0.33). Individual patients showed largely nonoverlapping sets of high-frequency T-cell receptor beta clonotypes.

The CDR3 is 15 amino acids. Unmatched junction bases numbered 3, after V lost 1 base and J lost 5 bases. The germline V gene has CDR1 SGHTA and CDR2 FQGNSA. The authors amplified TCR beta CDR3 by multiplex PCR with 32 V and 13 J primers. TCRdb itself ran the multiplex PCR reads through MiXCR, one entry per CDR3 protein. The repertoire holds 2,500 to 3,000 distinct CDR3 sequences, with approximately 24% as singletons. Concerning this clonotype: The antigen is undetermined.

For each sample, template was roughly 640 ng of bulk tumor genomic DNA. Several biopsies per primary tumor were taken during surgery, spaced as far apart as possible. Patients underwent curative surgery for untreated, newly diagnosed non-small cell lung cancer. Samples were obtained from newly diagnosed non-small cell lung cancer patients who were having surgery with curative intent. This TCR was sampled from a female donor with non-small cell lung cancer. The J gene is TRBJ2-1, the V gene TRBV7-2, with 9 bases fitting TRBD2. Sequenced: lung tumor tissue. CDR3 nucleotides: TGTGCCAGCAGCTTAGGGAGCGGGAGGAACAATGAGCAGTTCTTC. This codes for CASSLGSGRNNEQFF.